The 21 T cell receptor beta chains presented below share a single source sample, sequenced in a study of CD8+ T cells in alopecia areata (dated by TCRdb to the late 2010s). The intended sense of this specimen's time point label: 4 weeks on oral tofacitinib. This specimen's treatment or condition label, per the study, means: oral pan-JAK inhibitor, 5-10 mg twice daily. The library was produced with the immunoSEQ multiplex PCR assay. RNA was extracted from all samples and reverse transcribed into cDNA, which served as template for TCR sequencing. TCRdb re-hosts the immuneACCESS table, in-frame sequences only. Its copies lack some clones; in the studies checked, an unresolved V gene accounts for under half of them, and the cause for the rest is not known. The sample has under 150,000 clones on record, around 60% of them singletons. The ten top clones hold approximately 5.1% of the sample. Sequenced material: CD4+ T cells sorted from blood, taken at week 4, from a patient treated with tofacitinib. All receptors come from a human donor with alopecia areata.

The CDR3 sequence is CAQQVTNTEAFF. Here the CDR3 DNA reads TGTGCCCAACAGGTGACGAACACTGAAGCTTTCTTT. This rearrangement joins TRBV30 to TRBJ1-1, with D possibly TRBD1 on 5 matching bases. With 8 bases removed from V and 1 base from J, the gap between germline ends came to 11 bases. The CDR3 has 12 residues. CDR1 GTSNPN and CDR2 SVGIG come from the germline V gene (reference sequence).

The V call is TRBV5-1, the J call TRBJ1-4; 8 bases align to TRBD1. Germline trimming cut 2 bases from V and 14 bases from J; bases unmatched to any gene: 11. CDR3 length: 14 amino acids. Germline CDR1 reads SGHRS; CDR2 reads YFSETQ. The CDR3 region is CASSLDRGEGALFF. CDR3 nucleotides: TGCGCCAGCAGCTTAGACAGGGGAGAAGGGGCCCTGTTTTTT.

V is TRBV6-6 and J is TRBJ1-2, with a tentative D call TRBD1 (5 bases). CDR3 size: 16 residues. Germline assignment: CDR1 MNHNY and CDR2 SVGAGI (reference sequence). Trimming left V 6 bases short and J 5 bases short, with 22 bases between. The DNA for the CDR3 is TGTGCCAGCAGCAGGGCGCCAGAAAGTTCCCTATATGGCTACACCTTC. It encodes CASSRAPESSLYGYTF.

The chain carries TRBV5-4 and TRBJ2-1; unclear D gene. V was shortened by 0 bases and J by 9 bases, with 10 bases between the two germline ends. Germline lookup yields CDR1 SGHNT and CDR2 YYREEE (reference sequence). This CDR3 contains 13 residues. The CDR3: CASSLDSRAEQFF. Written as DNA, the CDR3 is TGTGCCAGCAGCTTGGATAGTAGGGCTGAGCAGTTCTTC. Supplemented by reference TRBV5-4 and TRBJ2-1, the full variable domain reads ETGVTQSPTHLIKTRGQQVTLRCSSQSGHNTVSWYQQALGQGPQFIFQYYREEENGRGNFPPRFSGLQFPNYSSELNVNALELDDSALYLCASSLDSRAEQFFGPGTRLTVL.

This rearrangement joins TRBV9 to TRBJ2-1, with a weak D call TRBD1 (6 bases). The V gene lost 1 base and the J gene lost 8 bases, with 16 bases spanning the gap. There are 15 residues in the CDR3. In germline, CDR1 is SGDLS, CDR2 YYNGEE. CDR3 DNA sequence: TGTGCCAGCAGCGTATTCGGGACACGGTCCGATGAGCAGTTCTTC. This gives the protein CASSVFGTRSDEQFF.

This clone was observed a handful of times. This chain joins TRBV6-5 and TRBJ2-7; TRBD1 matches 7 bases. The V segment lost 4 bases and the J segment 6 bases; nucleotides outside the gene matches: 9. The CDR3 is made up of 14 amino acids. The germline CDR1 and CDR2 sequences are MNHEY and SVGAGI. CDR3 protein: CASSFPDRSSEQYF. Here the CDR3 DNA reads TGTGCCAGCAGTTTCCCGGACAGGAGCAGCGAGCAGTACTTC.

This clone turned up a few times. V and J are TRBV25-1 and TRBJ2-7; no clear D. Germline V lookup: CDR1 MGHDK, CDR2 SYGVNS. The V gene lost 2 bases and the J gene lost 2 bases, with 13 bases spanning the gap. The CDR3 has 15 amino acids. CDR3 nucleotide sequence: TGTGCCAGCAGTGAAGGGAAGTTTGGGGCCTACGAGCAGTACTTC. Protein product: CASSEGKFGAYEQYF.

This clone was counted between two and nine times. CDR3 in DNA: TGCAGCGTTGAAGACGGGCGATACATTCAGTACTTC. Translated: CSVEDGRYIQYF. The chain employs TRBV29-1 and TRBJ2-4, with D uncertain. The CDR3 runs to 12 residues. Germline loops: CDR1 SQVTM, CDR2 ANQGSEA. V was pared by 0 bases and J by 8 bases, with 8 bases between.

This clone was observed a few times. This chain links TRBV4-3 with TRBJ2-1, with a possible D match to TRBD2 (6 bases). V lost 1 base, J lost 7 bases, and 14 bases lay in between. Germline CDR1 LGHNA, CDR2 YSLEER. The CDR3 loop spans 15 amino acids. CDR3 sequence: CASSQAETRNNEQFF. For the CDR3, the DNA is TGCGCCAGCAGCCAAGCCGAGACTAGGAATAATGAGCAGTTCTTC.

The rearrangement links TRBV29-1 to TRBJ2-5, with 9 bases lining up with TRBD1. This CDR3 has 12 amino acids. Germline CDR1 reads SQVTM; CDR2 reads ANQGSEA. V was clipped by 7 bases and J by 7 bases; unmatched bases: 7. This chain's CDR3 is CSEGTGWGTQYF. CDR3 bases: TGCAGCGAGGGGACAGGGTGGGGGACCCAGTACTTC.

This chain uses TRBV27 with TRBJ1-2; D might be TRBD1 (5 bases). CDR1 is MNHEY, CDR2 SMNVEV, per germline (reference sequence). Trimming took 5 bases from V and 4 from J, leaving 11 bases between them. The CDR3 runs 13 residues. CDR3 nucleotide sequence: TGTGCCAGCAGTATCTCTGGGGGCTATGGCTACACCTTC. This codes for CASSISGGYGYTF.

This rearrangement joins TRBV2 to TRBJ2-5; TRBD1 matches at 8 bases. The CDR3 has 15 residues. The V and J ends lost 3 bases and 3 bases, in that order; junction bases with no gene match: 6. CDR1 and CDR2 (germline): SNHLY, FYNNEI. Written as DNA, the CDR3 is TGTGCCAGCAGTGACTATCCACAGGGGGAAGAGACCCAGTACTTC. Encoded protein: CASSDYPQGEETQYF.

This clone has more than one count but fewer than ten. The genes are TRBV6-6 and TRBJ1-6; D is unresolved. V lost 5 bases, J lost 7 bases, and 6 bases lay in between. CDR3 length equals 12 residues. CDR1 is MNHNY and CDR2 is SVGAGI in the germline V gene (reference sequence). The CDR3 region has the DNA TGTGCCAGCAGTCCGGCCAATTCACCCCTCCACTTT. This translates into CASSPANSPLHF.

This rearrangement joins TRBV7-6 to TRBJ2-3; 11 positions agree with TRBD2. The CDR3 runs 17 residues. CDR1 and CDR2 from the germline V gene are SGHVS and FNYEAQ. Losses at the gene ends were 5 bases for V and 0 bases for J; bases not matched to a gene: 7. CDR3 residues: CASSAFGTSGSTDTQYF. CDR3 in DNA: TGTGCCAGCAGCGCCTTCGGGACTAGCGGCAGCACAGATACGCAGTATTTT. The whole variable domain, filled in from reference TRBV7-6 and TRBJ2-3, reads GAGVSQSPRYKVTKRGQDVALRCDPISGHVSLYWYRQALGQGPEFLTYFNYEAQQDKSGLPNDRFSAERPEGSISTLTIQRTEQRDSAMYRCASSAFGTSGSTDTQYFGPGTRLTVL.

CDR3: CASSQDLGTGELFF. The DNA for the CDR3 is TGTGCCAGCAGCCAAGATCTGGGGACCGGGGAGCTGTTTTTT. The chain combines TRBV14 with TRBJ2-2, with D uncertain. V dropped 0 bases and J dropped 5 bases, with 7 bases sitting between them. This CDR3 region has 14 residues. CDR1 and CDR2 from the germline V gene are SGHDN and FVKESK.

The CDR3 nucleotides read TGTGCCAGCACCCAACTCGGGGCTCAGCCCCAGCATTTT. As protein: CASTQLGAQPQHF. J is TRBJ1-5 and V is TRBV7-9; the D gene is possibly TRBD1 (5 bases). Trimming left V 7 bases short and J 6 bases short, with 13 bases between. The CDR3 loop spans 13 amino acids. Germline values: CDR1 SEHNR, CDR2 FQNEAQ (reference sequence).

The chain carries TRBV29-1 and TRBJ2-4; D is uncertain. Germline lookup yields CDR1 SQVTM and CDR2 ANQGSEA. Trimming removed 0 bases at V and 5 bases at J, with 5 bases between. The CDR3 spans 12 residues. CDR3 DNA: TGCAGCGTTGAAGATGCAGAAAACATTCAGTACTTC. Its protein is CSVEDAENIQYF.

The rearrangement joins TRBV4-1 to TRBJ2-7; TRBD1 is a possible D gene (5 bases). This CDR3 region has 15 residues. With 0 bases removed from V and 2 bases from J, the gap between germline ends came to 11 bases. The V gene's germline CDR1 is MGHRA and CDR2 YSYEKL. The CDR3 spells CASSQDPQGTYEQYF. CDR3 DNA sequence: TGCGCCAGCAGCCAAGATCCCCAGGGAACCTACGAGCAGTACTTC.

The J gene is TRBJ1-2, the V gene TRBV29-1, with TRBD1 identical over 11 bases. With 6 bases clipped from V and 4 bases from J, the junction kept 7 bases outside the gene matches. The CDR3 loop spans 14 amino acids. In germline, CDR1 is SQVTM, CDR2 ANQGSEA. This CDR3 is CSVGQGATIYGYTF. The DNA of the CDR3 is TGCAGCGTAGGACAGGGGGCGACTATCTATGGCTACACCTTC.

The V gene is TRBV6-6, the J gene TRBJ2-5, with 9 nucleotides matching TRBD2. V dropped 8 bases and J dropped 1; count of bases not matched to a gene: 5. The length of the CDR3 is 14 residues. Germline V lookup: CDR1 MNHNY, CDR2 SVGAGI (reference sequence). CDR3 in DNA: TGTGCCAGCCTAAATAGCGGGGGCCAAGAGACCCAGTACTTC. Protein sequence: CASLNSGGQETQYF.

This clone has only one observation. The genes are TRBV5-1 and TRBJ2-5, with TRBD2 matching 7 bases. Germline V gene lookup returns CDR1 SGHRS and CDR2 YFSETQ. The junction had 1 base not matched to a gene; V was cut back by 0 bases and J by 2 bases. The CDR3 length is 14 residues. This chain's CDR3 is CASSLDSGQETQYF. In DNA, the CDR3 is TGCGCCAGCAGCTTGGATAGCGGGCAAGAGACCCAGTACTTC.